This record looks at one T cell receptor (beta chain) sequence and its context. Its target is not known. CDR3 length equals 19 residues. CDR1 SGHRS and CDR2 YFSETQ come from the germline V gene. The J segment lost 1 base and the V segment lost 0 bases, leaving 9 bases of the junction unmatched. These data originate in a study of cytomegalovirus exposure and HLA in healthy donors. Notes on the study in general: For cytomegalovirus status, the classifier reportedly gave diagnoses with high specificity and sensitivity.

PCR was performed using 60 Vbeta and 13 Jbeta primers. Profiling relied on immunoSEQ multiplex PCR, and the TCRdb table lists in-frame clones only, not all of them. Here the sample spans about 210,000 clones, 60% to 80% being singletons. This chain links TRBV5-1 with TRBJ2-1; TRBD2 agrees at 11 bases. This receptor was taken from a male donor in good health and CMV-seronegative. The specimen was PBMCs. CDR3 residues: CASSLDLLAGGLSYNEQFF. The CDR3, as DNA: TGCGCCAGCAGCTTGGATCTGCTAGCGGGGGGCCTTTCCTACAATGAGCAGTTCTTC.